This is a list of T cell receptor beta chains from one sample in a study of blood T cell repertoires in COVID-19. The method was immunoSEQ multiplex PCR; TCRdb's version includes in-frame clones alone and lacks a portion of them. In the table there are some 89,000 clones, roughly four fifths of which are singletons. Sequencing was performed on peripheral blood. These receptors were obtained from a woman of 80 years or more with acute or convalescent COVID-19. The CDR3 runs from the conserved cysteine through the conserved F or W. Fields, in order: V gene, J gene, D gene, clone size, CDR3 DNA, CDR3 protein. D genes are given only for firm matches. Some rows mark clone size as missing; the rest say once, few, many or name a class of expanded clone.

v_call: TRBV10-3; j_call: TRBJ2-5; d_call: TRBD1; clone_size: once; cdr3_nt: TGTGCCATCAGAGGGGGCCGGATAGAGACCCAGTACTTC; cdr3_aa: CAIRGGRIETQYF
v_call: TRBV5-5; j_call: TRBJ2-3; d_call: .; clone_size: .; cdr3_nt: TGTGCCAGCAGCTTGGTAGGGGAAGATACGCAGTATTTT; cdr3_aa: CASSLVGEDTQYF
v_call: TRBV19; j_call: TRBJ2-3; d_call: TRBD2; clone_size: .; cdr3_nt: TGTGCCAGTAGTACTAGCGGGGGCCTCACAGATACGCAGTATTTT; cdr3_aa: CASSTSGGLTDTQYF
v_call: TRBV29-1; j_call: TRBJ2-1; d_call: TRBD2; clone_size: .; cdr3_nt: TGCAGCGTTGGTGCTAGCGGGGGGGATCACAATGAGCAGTTCTTC; cdr3_aa: CSVGASGGDHNEQFF
v_call: TRBV5-1; j_call: TRBJ1-1; d_call: .; clone_size: .; cdr3_nt: TGCGCCAGCAGCCCCTGGGGCAGTCGGAACACTGAAGCTTTCTTT; cdr3_aa: CASSPWGSRNTEAFF
v_call: TRBV28; j_call: TRBJ2-7; d_call: .; clone_size: .; cdr3_nt: TGTGCCAGCAGTTCCCTTCTCGAGCAGTACTTC; cdr3_aa: CASSSLLEQYF
v_call: TRBV27; j_call: TRBJ2-7; d_call: TRBD2; clone_size: .; cdr3_nt: TGTGCCAGCAGTCCCTCGATTAGCGGGAGCATTGAGGAGCAGTACTTC; cdr3_aa: CASSPSISGSIEEQYF
v_call: TRBV12-2; j_call: TRBJ2-3; d_call: .; clone_size: .; cdr3_nt: TGTGCAAGTCGCTGGGGACTAGCGGGAGACACAGATACGCAGTATTTT; cdr3_aa: CASRWGLAGDTDTQYF
v_call: TRBV28; j_call: TRBJ1-6; d_call: .; clone_size: .; cdr3_nt: TGTGCCAGCAGTTTAACGGACTCGCCCCTCCACTTT; cdr3_aa: CASSLTDSPLHF
v_call: TRBV7-9; j_call: TRBJ2-7; d_call: .; clone_size: .; cdr3_nt: TGTGCCAGCAGGCCCGGAGCGGGCTACGAGCAGTACTTC; cdr3_aa: CASRPGAGYEQYF
v_call: TRBV5-6; j_call: TRBJ2-4; d_call: .; clone_size: .; cdr3_nt: TGTGCCAGCAGCTTGCGGCGGCTAGCCAAAAACATTCAGTACTTC; cdr3_aa: CASSLRRLAKNIQYF
v_call: TRBV25-1; j_call: TRBJ1-2; d_call: .; clone_size: .; cdr3_nt: TGTGCCAGTTTATTGACAGGAGGACCGATTAACTATGGCTACACCTTC; cdr3_aa: CASLLTGGPINYGYTF
v_call: TRBV5-1; j_call: TRBJ2-2; d_call: TRBD1; clone_size: .; cdr3_nt: TGCGCCAGCAGCACGGGGACAGGCGTCGGGGAGCTGTTTTTT; cdr3_aa: CASSTGTGVGELFF
v_call: TRBV9; j_call: TRBJ2-5; d_call: TRBD2; clone_size: .; cdr3_nt: TGTGCCAGCAGCGTAGTAACTAGCGGGAGTGGGGAGACCCAGTACTTC; cdr3_aa: CASSVVTSGSGETQYF
v_call: TRBV2; j_call: TRBJ1-6; d_call: .; clone_size: few; cdr3_nt: TGTGCCAGCAGCGCGGTTAATTCACCCCTCCACTTT; cdr3_aa: CASSAVNSPLHF
v_call: TRBV5-5; j_call: TRBJ2-2; d_call: .; clone_size: .; cdr3_nt: TGTGCCAGCAGCTTGGGACCGGGGACGAACACCGGGGAGCTGTTTTTT; cdr3_aa: CASSLGPGTNTGELFF
v_call: TRBV6-4; j_call: TRBJ2-7; d_call: TRBD1; clone_size: .; cdr3_nt: TGTGCCATCCTCCGGGACAGGGGGCGGGAGCAGTACTTC; cdr3_aa: CAILRDRGREQYF
v_call: TRBV19; j_call: TRBJ2-7; d_call: .; clone_size: .; cdr3_nt: TGTGCCAGTAGCCGGGGAGACTACGAGCAGTACTTC; cdr3_aa: CASSRGDYEQYF
v_call: TRBV3-1/TRBV3-2; j_call: TRBJ1-1; d_call: .; clone_size: .; cdr3_nt: TGTGCCAGCAGCCAAGGTGATGGAGTGAACACTGAAGCTTTCTTT; cdr3_aa: CASSQGDGVNTEAFF
v_call: TRBV6-6; j_call: TRBJ2-7; d_call: .; clone_size: .; cdr3_nt: TGTGCCAGCATCTTAGGGCAGGGGCTGGAGCAGTACTTC; cdr3_aa: CASILGQGLEQYF
v_call: TRBV25-1; j_call: TRBJ2-7; d_call: .; clone_size: .; cdr3_nt: TGTGCCAGCAGTGAATATACTGGTCGACAGATCTACGAGCAGTACTTC; cdr3_aa: CASSEYTGRQIYEQYF
v_call: TRBV27; j_call: TRBJ2-3; d_call: .; clone_size: .; cdr3_nt: TGTGCCAGCAGTTTCGGGACACTTAGCACAGATACGCAGTATTTT; cdr3_aa: CASSFGTLSTDTQYF
v_call: TRBV6-1; j_call: TRBJ2-2; d_call: TRBD2; clone_size: .; cdr3_nt: TGTGCCAGCAGTGAAGAAAGCGGGGGGGCCGGGGAGCTGTTTTTT; cdr3_aa: CASSEESGGAGELFF
v_call: TRBV12-3/TRBV12-4; j_call: TRBJ2-5; d_call: .; clone_size: .; cdr3_nt: TGTGCCAGCAGTTTGATCGGGGAAGAGACCCAGTACTTC; cdr3_aa: CASSLIGEETQYF
v_call: TRBV5-1; j_call: TRBJ2-5; d_call: .; clone_size: .; cdr3_nt: TGCGCCAGCAGCACGGGACATATGGAGACCCAGTACTTC; cdr3_aa: CASSTGHMETQYF
v_call: TRBV12-3/TRBV12-4; j_call: TRBJ1-5; d_call: .; clone_size: .; cdr3_nt: TGTGCCAGCAGTTTCGGGGATCAGCCCCAGCATTTT; cdr3_aa: CASSFGDQPQHF
v_call: TRBV6-6; j_call: TRBJ1-2; d_call: .; clone_size: .; cdr3_nt: TGTGCCAGCAGTTACTCAGGGGTTGGCTACACCTTC; cdr3_aa: CASSYSGVGYTF
v_call: TRBV7-2; j_call: TRBJ2-1; d_call: .; clone_size: .; cdr3_nt: TGTGCCAGCAGCTCGGGACTTTACAATGAGCAGTTCTTC; cdr3_aa: CASSSGLYNEQFF
v_call: TRBV6-2/TRBV6-3; j_call: TRBJ1-6; d_call: TRBD1; clone_size: few; cdr3_nt: TGTGCCAGCAGTTACACCGCAGGGGGCGGGAATTCACCCCTCCACTTT; cdr3_aa: CASSYTAGGGNSPLHF
v_call: TRBV27; j_call: TRBJ1-6; d_call: TRBD1; clone_size: .; cdr3_nt: TGTGCCAGCAGCCCCCTTCTCCGGGACAGGCGATATTCACCCCTCCACTTT; cdr3_aa: CASSPLLRDRRYSPLHF
v_call: TRBV7-9; j_call: TRBJ2-7; d_call: TRBD2; clone_size: .; cdr3_nt: TGTGCCAGCAGCTTAGGCGGGGGGCCTAACTACGAGCAGTACTTC; cdr3_aa: CASSLGGGPNYEQYF
v_call: TRBV19; j_call: TRBJ2-2; d_call: TRBD1; clone_size: .; cdr3_nt: TGTGCCAGTAGTTCTGGACAGGGGGACACCGGGGAGCTGTTTTTT; cdr3_aa: CASSSGQGDTGELFF
v_call: TRBV19; j_call: TRBJ2-3; d_call: TRBD1; clone_size: .; cdr3_nt: TGTGCCAGTAGTTCAACAGGGGGCAGGACAGATACGCAGTATTTT; cdr3_aa: CASSSTGGRTDTQYF
v_call: TRBV5-4; j_call: TRBJ1-2; d_call: .; clone_size: .; cdr3_nt: TGTGCCAGCAGCTTGGTACAGGCCCCCAGCTACACCTTC; cdr3_aa: CASSLVQAPSYTF
v_call: TRBV29-1; j_call: TRBJ2-5; d_call: TRBD2; clone_size: .; cdr3_nt: TGCAGCGCTCTACTTCTAGCGGGGGAGACCCAGTACTTC; cdr3_aa: CSALLLAGETQYF
v_call: TRBV28; j_call: TRBJ1-3; d_call: TRBD1; clone_size: .; cdr3_nt: TGTGCCAGCAGTTGGGGGACAGTATCGACGGGAAACACCATATATTTT; cdr3_aa: CASSWGTVSTGNTIYF
v_call: TRBV11-2; j_call: TRBJ2-1; d_call: TRBD2; clone_size: .; cdr3_nt: TGTGCCAGCAGCTTAGCTTTTAGCGGGAGCTCCTACAATGAGCAGTTCTTC; cdr3_aa: CASSLAFSGSSYNEQFF
v_call: TRBV29-1; j_call: TRBJ1-1; d_call: .; clone_size: .; cdr3_nt: TGCAGCGTTGAGAGTAACACTGAAGCTTTCTTT; cdr3_aa: CSVESNTEAFF
v_call: TRBV5-1; j_call: TRBJ2-1; d_call: .; clone_size: .; cdr3_nt: TGCGCCAGCAGCTCGGAGATGAACAATGAGCAGTTCTTC; cdr3_aa: CASSSEMNNEQFF
v_call: TRBV5-1; j_call: TRBJ2-7; d_call: .; clone_size: .; cdr3_nt: TGCGCCAGCAGCCCGCGCGGGGGCGCCTACGAGCAGTACTTC; cdr3_aa: CASSPRGGAYEQYF
v_call: TRBV2; j_call: TRBJ1-3; d_call: .; clone_size: .; cdr3_nt: TGTGCCAGCAGGCGGGACTCTGGAAACACCATATATTTT; cdr3_aa: CASRRDSGNTIYF
v_call: TRBV6-1; j_call: TRBJ2-7; d_call: TRBD2; clone_size: .; cdr3_nt: TGTGCCAGCAGTGAGGCTAGCGGGGGGCCGATTTATTCATACGAGCAGTACTTC; cdr3_aa: CASSEASGGPIYSYEQYF
v_call: TRBV6-5; j_call: TRBJ1-6; d_call: TRBD1; clone_size: .; cdr3_nt: TGTGCCAGCATAGAGGCCAGGGGGGCACCCCTCCACTTT; cdr3_aa: CASIEARGAPLHF
v_call: TRBV4-2; j_call: TRBJ1-2; d_call: .; clone_size: .; cdr3_nt: TGTGCCAGCAGCCAAGACTCGCTCGGGGACTATGGCTACACCTTC; cdr3_aa: CASSQDSLGDYGYTF
v_call: TRBV10-1; j_call: TRBJ2-3; d_call: TRBD1; clone_size: .; cdr3_nt: TGCGCCAGCAGTGAGATACAGGGGACAGATACGCAGTATTTT; cdr3_aa: CASSEIQGTDTQYF
v_call: TRBV7-2; j_call: TRBJ2-1; d_call: .; clone_size: .; cdr3_nt: TGTGCCAGCAGCTTTTCTCCCTCCTACAATGAGCAGTTCTTC; cdr3_aa: CASSFSPSYNEQFF
v_call: TRBV7-2; j_call: TRBJ2-3; d_call: .; clone_size: .; cdr3_nt: TGTGCCAGCGGAAGCGGGAGCACAGATACGCAGTATTTT; cdr3_aa: CASGSGSTDTQYF
v_call: TRBV5-4; j_call: TRBJ2-3; d_call: TRBD1; clone_size: .; cdr3_nt: TGTGCCAGCAGCTTGGCAGACAGGGGAGATACGCAGTATTTT; cdr3_aa: CASSLADRGDTQYF
v_call: TRBV19; j_call: TRBJ2-5; d_call: .; clone_size: .; cdr3_nt: TGTGCCAGTAGCCGCGGGCTAGGCATAAAGACCCAGTACTTC; cdr3_aa: CASSRGLGIKTQYF
v_call: TRBV10-3; j_call: TRBJ2-7; d_call: TRBD1; clone_size: .; cdr3_nt: TGTGCCATCACCAATGGACAGGGGGGGAACTACGAGCAGTACTTC; cdr3_aa: CAITNGQGGNYEQYF
v_call: TRBV4-1; j_call: TRBJ1-1; d_call: TRBD1; clone_size: .; cdr3_nt: TGCGCCAGCAGCCAAGTCGCAACAGGGGACACTGAAGCTTTCTTT; cdr3_aa: CASSQVATGDTEAFF
v_call: TRBV10-2; j_call: TRBJ2-7; d_call: .; clone_size: .; cdr3_nt: TGCGCCAGCAGTGATAGGGGAGCGGTGGGAGGAGGAGAGCAGTACTTC; cdr3_aa: CASSDRGAVGGGEQYF
v_call: TRBV11-2; j_call: TRBJ1-1; d_call: TRBD1; clone_size: few; cdr3_nt: TGTGCCAGCAGCCCTAAGGGGGTGGGACAGGGTAGAAACACTGAAGCTTTCTTT; cdr3_aa: CASSPKGVGQGRNTEAFF
v_call: TRBV2; j_call: TRBJ1-2; d_call: TRBD1; clone_size: .; cdr3_nt: TGTGCCAGCAGTGAAGCGGGGCAGGGGGCATTGGAGGGCTACACCTTC; cdr3_aa: CASSEAGQGALEGYTF
v_call: TRBV5-1; j_call: TRBJ2-3; d_call: TRBD1; clone_size: .; cdr3_nt: TGCGCCAGCAGCCTGACAGGGGTCCTCACAGATACGCAGTATTTT; cdr3_aa: CASSLTGVLTDTQYF
v_call: TRBV6-5; j_call: TRBJ1-2; d_call: .; clone_size: .; cdr3_nt: TGTGCCAGCAGCAAACGGGGGGGGACCTATGGCTACACCTTC; cdr3_aa: CASSKRGGTYGYTF
v_call: TRBV15; j_call: TRBJ2-7; d_call: TRBD2; clone_size: .; cdr3_nt: TGTGCCACACTCTCATCCCCGAGCGGGGAACCCTACGAGCAGTACTTC; cdr3_aa: CATLSSPSGEPYEQYF